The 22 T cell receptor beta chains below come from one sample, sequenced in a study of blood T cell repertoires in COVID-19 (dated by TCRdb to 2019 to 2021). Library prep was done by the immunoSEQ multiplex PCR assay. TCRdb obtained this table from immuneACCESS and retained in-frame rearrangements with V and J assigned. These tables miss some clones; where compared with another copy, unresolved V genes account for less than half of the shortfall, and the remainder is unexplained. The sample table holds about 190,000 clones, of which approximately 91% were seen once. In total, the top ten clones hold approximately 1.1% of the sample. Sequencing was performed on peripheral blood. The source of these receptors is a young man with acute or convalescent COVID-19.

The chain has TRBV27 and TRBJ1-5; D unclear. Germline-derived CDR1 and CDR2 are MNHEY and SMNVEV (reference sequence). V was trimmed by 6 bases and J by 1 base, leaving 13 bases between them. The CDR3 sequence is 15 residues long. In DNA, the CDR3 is TGTGCCAGCAGGCCGAGGGTTGGGAGCAATCAGCCCCAGCATTTT. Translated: CASRPRVGSNQPQHF.

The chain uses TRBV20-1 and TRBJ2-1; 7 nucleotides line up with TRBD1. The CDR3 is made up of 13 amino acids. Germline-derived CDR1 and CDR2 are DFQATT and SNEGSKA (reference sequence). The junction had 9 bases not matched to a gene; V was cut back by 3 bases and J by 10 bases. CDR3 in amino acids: CSASSAMTGEQFF. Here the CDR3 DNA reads TGCAGTGCTAGTTCTGCAATGACAGGGGAGCAGTTCTTC.

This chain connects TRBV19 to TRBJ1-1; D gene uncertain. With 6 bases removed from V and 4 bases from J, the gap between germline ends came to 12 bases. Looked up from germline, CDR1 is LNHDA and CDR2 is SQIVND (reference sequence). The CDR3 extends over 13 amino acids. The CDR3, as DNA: TGTGCCAGTAGCTTCGCCGGCGGCACTGAAGCTTTCTTT. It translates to CASSFAGGTEAFF.

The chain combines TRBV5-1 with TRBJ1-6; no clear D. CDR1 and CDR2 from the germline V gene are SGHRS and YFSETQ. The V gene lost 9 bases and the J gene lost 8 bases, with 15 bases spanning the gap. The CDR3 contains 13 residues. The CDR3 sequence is CATSAEGDSPLHF. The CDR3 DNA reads TGCGCCACCTCTGCGGAAGGTGATTCACCCCTCCACTTT.

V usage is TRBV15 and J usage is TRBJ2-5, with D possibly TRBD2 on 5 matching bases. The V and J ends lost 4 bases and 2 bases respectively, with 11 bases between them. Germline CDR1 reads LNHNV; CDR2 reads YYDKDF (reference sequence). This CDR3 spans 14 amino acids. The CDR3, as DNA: TGTGCCACCAGCATCCTCCGGGGACAAGAGACCCAGTACTTC. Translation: CATSILRGQETQYF.

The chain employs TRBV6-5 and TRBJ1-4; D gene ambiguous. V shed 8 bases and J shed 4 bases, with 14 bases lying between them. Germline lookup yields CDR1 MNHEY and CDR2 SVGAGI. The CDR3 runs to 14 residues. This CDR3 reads CASQAGDLNEKLFF. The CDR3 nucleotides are TGTGCCAGCCAAGCGGGAGACCTTAATGAAAAACTGTTTTTT.

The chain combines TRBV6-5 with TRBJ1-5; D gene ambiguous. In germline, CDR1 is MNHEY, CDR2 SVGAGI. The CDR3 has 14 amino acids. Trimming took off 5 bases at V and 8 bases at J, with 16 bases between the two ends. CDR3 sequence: CASSPLRSPKPQHF. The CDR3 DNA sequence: TGTGCCAGCAGTCCCCTGAGGTCCCCGAAGCCCCAGCATTTT.

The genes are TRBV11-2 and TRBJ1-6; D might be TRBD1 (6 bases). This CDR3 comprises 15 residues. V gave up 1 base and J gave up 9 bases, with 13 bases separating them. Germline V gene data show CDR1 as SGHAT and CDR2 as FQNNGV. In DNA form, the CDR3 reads TGTGCCAGCAGCTTAGCGGTGGGGGCGTTTTCACCCCTCCACTTT. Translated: CASSLAVGAFSPLHF.

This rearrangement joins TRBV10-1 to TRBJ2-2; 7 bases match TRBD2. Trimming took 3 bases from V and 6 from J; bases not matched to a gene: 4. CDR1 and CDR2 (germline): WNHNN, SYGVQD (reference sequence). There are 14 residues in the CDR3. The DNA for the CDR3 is TGCGCCAGCAGTGATGTTGGGAGGGCCGGGGAGCTGTTTTTT. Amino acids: CASSDVGRAGELFF.

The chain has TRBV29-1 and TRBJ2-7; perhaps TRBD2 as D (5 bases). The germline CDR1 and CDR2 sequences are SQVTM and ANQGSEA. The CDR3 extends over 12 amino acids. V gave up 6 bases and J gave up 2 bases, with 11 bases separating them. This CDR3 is CSVQTGTYEQYF. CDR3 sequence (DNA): TGCAGCGTGCAAACGGGGACCTACGAGCAGTACTTC.

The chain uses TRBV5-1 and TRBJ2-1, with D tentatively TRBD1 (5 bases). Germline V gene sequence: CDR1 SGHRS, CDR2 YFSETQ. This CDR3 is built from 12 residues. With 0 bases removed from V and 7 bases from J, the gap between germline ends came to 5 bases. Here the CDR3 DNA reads TGCGCCAGCAGCTTGGCAGGGAATGAGCAGTTCTTC. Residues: CASSLAGNEQFF.

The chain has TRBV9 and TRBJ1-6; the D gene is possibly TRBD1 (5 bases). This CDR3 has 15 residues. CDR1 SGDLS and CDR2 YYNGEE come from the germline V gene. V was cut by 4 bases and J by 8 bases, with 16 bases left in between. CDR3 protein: CASSPRPGGDSPLHF. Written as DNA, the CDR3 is TGTGCCAGCAGCCCCCGCCCGGGGGGGGATTCACCCCTCCACTTT.

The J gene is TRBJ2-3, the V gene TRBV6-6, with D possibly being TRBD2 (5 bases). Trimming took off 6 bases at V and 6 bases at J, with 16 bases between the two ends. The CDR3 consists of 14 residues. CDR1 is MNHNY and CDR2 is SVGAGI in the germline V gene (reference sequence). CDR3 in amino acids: CASRGGPGLDTQYF. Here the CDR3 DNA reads TGTGCCAGCAGGGGCGGGCCGGGTTTGGATACGCAGTATTTT.

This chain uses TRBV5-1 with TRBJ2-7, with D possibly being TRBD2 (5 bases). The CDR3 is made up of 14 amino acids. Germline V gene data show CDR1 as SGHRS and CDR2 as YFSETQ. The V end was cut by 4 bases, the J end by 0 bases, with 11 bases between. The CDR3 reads CASSPSDFSYEQYF. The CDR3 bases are TGCGCCAGCAGCCCTTCGGACTTCTCCTACGAGCAGTACTTC.

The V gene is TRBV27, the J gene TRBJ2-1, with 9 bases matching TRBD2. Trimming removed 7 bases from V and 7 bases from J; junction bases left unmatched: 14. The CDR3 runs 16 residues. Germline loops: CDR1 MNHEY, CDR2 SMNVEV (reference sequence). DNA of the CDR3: TGTGCCAGCACCATACTATACCCTAGCGGGATTAATGAGCAGTTCTTC. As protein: CASTILYPSGINEQFF.

The DNA of the CDR3 is TGTGCCAGCAGTGAACAAGGGGACACTATGAACATTCAGTACTTC. Its translation is CASSEQGDTMNIQYF. V gene TRBV28 combines with J gene TRBJ2-4; maybe TRBD1 (6 bases). Trimming took off 5 bases at V and 7 bases at J, with 18 bases between the two ends. Germline-derived CDR1 and CDR2 are MDHEN and SYDVKM. The CDR3 runs to 15 residues.

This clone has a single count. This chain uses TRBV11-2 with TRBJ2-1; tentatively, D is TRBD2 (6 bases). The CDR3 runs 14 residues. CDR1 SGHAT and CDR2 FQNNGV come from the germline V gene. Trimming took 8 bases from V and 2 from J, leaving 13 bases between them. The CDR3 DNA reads TGTGCCAGCTCCCGCGGAGGGGCCTACAATGAGCAGTTCTTC. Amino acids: CASSRGGAYNEQFF.

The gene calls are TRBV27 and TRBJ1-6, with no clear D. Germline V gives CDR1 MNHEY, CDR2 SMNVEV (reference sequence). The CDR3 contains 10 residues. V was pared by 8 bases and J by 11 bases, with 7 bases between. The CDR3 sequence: CASAVPPLHF. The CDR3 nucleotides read TGTGCCAGCGCAGTTCCACCCCTCCACTTT.

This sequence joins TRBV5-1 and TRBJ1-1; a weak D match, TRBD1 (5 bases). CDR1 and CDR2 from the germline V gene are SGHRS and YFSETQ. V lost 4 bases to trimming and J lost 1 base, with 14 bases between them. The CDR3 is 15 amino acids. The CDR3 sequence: CASSLLEGRNTEAFF. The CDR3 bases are TGCGCCAGCAGCCTGCTGGAGGGGAGGAACACTGAAGCTTTCTTT.

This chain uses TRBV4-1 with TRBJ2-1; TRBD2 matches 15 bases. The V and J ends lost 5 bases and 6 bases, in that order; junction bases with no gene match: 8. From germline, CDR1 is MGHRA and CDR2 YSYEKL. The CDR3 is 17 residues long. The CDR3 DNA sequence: TGCGCCAGCAGCACACGGACTAGCGGGGGGGCCCTCAATGAGCAGTTCTTC. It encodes CASSTRTSGGALNEQFF.

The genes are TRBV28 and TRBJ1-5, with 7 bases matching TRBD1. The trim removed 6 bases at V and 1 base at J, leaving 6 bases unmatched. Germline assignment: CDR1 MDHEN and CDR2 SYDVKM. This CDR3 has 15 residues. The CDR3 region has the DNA TGTGCCAGCAGACTAGGGGGCGAGAGCAATCAGCCCCAGCATTTT. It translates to CASRLGGESNQPQHF.

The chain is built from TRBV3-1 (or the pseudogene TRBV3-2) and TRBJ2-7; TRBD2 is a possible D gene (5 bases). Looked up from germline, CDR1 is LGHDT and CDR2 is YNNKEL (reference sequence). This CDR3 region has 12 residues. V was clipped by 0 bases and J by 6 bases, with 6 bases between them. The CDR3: CASSQDGGEQYF. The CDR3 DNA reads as TGTGCCAGCAGCCAAGATGGAGGCGAGCAGTACTTC.